The 4 T cell receptor beta chains below come from one sample, sequenced in a study of blood T cells in healthy people across ages. It was with a sample-barcoded 5' primer and a J-beta primer mix that a second PCR of roughly 7 to 12 cycles was run. Using its own MiXCR run on the 5' RACE reads, TCRdb lists one record per CDR3 protein. The sample has around 710,000 distinct CDR3 sequences; roughly 44% are singletons. Sample: blood. Receptors were obtained from an older woman in good health.

The DNA for the CDR3 is TGCGCCAGCAGCCAAGATCCTTCAAAGCAAGAGACCCAGTACTTC. Translation: CASSQDPSKQETQYF. The chain is built from TRBV4-1 and TRBJ2-5; D unresolved. Germline loops: CDR1 MGHRA, CDR2 YSYEKL. There are 15 residues in the CDR3. The ends were cut back, 0 bases at V and 2 bases at J, with 10 bases in the middle.

This clonotype was recorded a few times. The rearrangement uses TRBV27 and TRBJ2-1; D unclear. In germline, CDR1 is MNHEY, CDR2 SMNVEV (reference sequence). The CDR3 runs 15 residues. V dropped 3 bases and J dropped 9 bases, with 18 bases sitting between them. This CDR3 is CASSFSAPTQSEQFF. The DNA for the CDR3 is TGTGCCAGCAGTTTCTCCGCTCCGACTCAGAGTGAGCAGTTCTTC.

The rearrangement uses TRBV9 and TRBJ2-7; TRBD2 is a possible D gene (5 bases). V was shortened by 3 bases and J by 6 bases, with 16 bases between the two germline ends. The CDR3 sequence is 14 residues long. In germline, CDR1 is SGDLS, CDR2 YYNGEE. CDR3 in amino acids: CASSARTRASEQYF. In DNA form, the CDR3 reads TGTGCCAGCAGCGCTCGGACTCGGGCCTCCGAGCAGTACTTC.

This chain links TRBV4-1 with TRBJ2-1, with D maybe TRBD2 (5 bases). Trimming stripped 0 bases from V and 8 bases from J, with 11 bases between. The CDR3 covers 14 residues. Germline lookup yields CDR1 MGHRA and CDR2 YSYEKL. The DNA for the CDR3 is TGCGCCAGCAGCCAAGATTCGACGAGGGATGAGCAGTTCTTC. Translation: CASSQDSTRDEQFF.